The present TCR beta chain was sequenced within a study of T cells in Graves' hyperthyroidism and ophthalmopathy. The investigators amplified TCR beta CDR3 regions from RNA transcripts. Primed by the HTBI set, a first-round RT-PCR was run on the TCR CDR3. One entry per CDR3 protein results from TCRdb running MiXCR on the multiplex PCR reads. The sample contains roughly 400,000 distinct CDR3 sequences, around a quarter of which appear only once. Disease duration under 2 months; hyperthyroidism patients were aged 18 to 65. Any patient presenting with uncontrolled infection, other autoimmune disease, pregnancy or lactation was left out. CDR1 and CDR2 (germline): SNHLY, FYNNEI. The CDR3 has 15 residues. Trimming shortened V by 6 bases and J by 5 bases, and 17 bases separated the two germline ends.

Material: blood. The chain employs TRBV2 and TRBJ1-5; no reliable D call. The TCR sequence derives from a man aged 45 to 65 with Graves' hyperthyroidism. The CDR3 spells CASSLTGKSDQPQHF. CDR3 sequence (DNA): TGTGCCAGCAGCCTGACTGGAAAGTCGGATCAGCCCCAGCATTTT.